The 15 T cell receptor beta chains given below trace back to one sample, sequenced in a study of cytomegalovirus exposure and HLA in healthy donors. Clones were sequenced by immunoSEQ multiplex PCR, and TCRdb holds only the in-frame ones, with some missing. The table shows approximately 190,000 clones, with 84% occurring only once. The material sequenced was PBMCs. The receptors derive from a man aged 18 to 29 in good health and CMV-seropositive.

The chain carries TRBV25-1 and TRBJ1-1; TRBD1 aligns across 7 bases. Germline trimming cut 3 bases from V and 10 bases from J; bases unmatched to any gene: 11. This CDR3 is built from 14 residues. Germline values: CDR1 MGHDK, CDR2 SYGVNS. The CDR3 sequence: CASSDIDREALAFF. The CDR3 DNA reads TGTGCCAGCAGTGATATAGACAGGGAGGCCTTAGCTTTCTTT.

J is TRBJ2-3 and V is TRBV7-9, with D hard to call. Deletions cut 3 bases from V and 5 bases from J, with 9 bases between. Germline V gene lookup returns CDR1 SEHNR and CDR2 FQNEAQ (reference sequence). The CDR3 spans 13 residues. Written as DNA, the CDR3 is TGTGCCAGCAGCTTTAGTCTAAAAGATACGCAGTATTTT. Translation: CASSFSLKDTQYF.

The chain couples TRBV30 to TRBJ2-2; 8 bases fit TRBD2. The CDR3 is 17 residues long. The germline gives CDR1 GTSNPN, CDR2 SVGIG (reference sequence). The V and J ends lost 0 bases and 2 bases, in that order; junction bases with no gene match: 8. Written as DNA, the CDR3 is TGTGCCTGGAGTGTAAAATACGGGAGGGATAACACCGGGGAGCTGTTTTTT. Protein product: CAWSVKYGRDNTGELFF. Together with reference TRBV30 and TRBJ2-2, the CDR3 gives the full variable domain: SQTIHQWPATLVQPVGSPLSLECTVEGTSNPNLYWYRQAAGRGLQLLFYSVGIGQISSEVPQNLSASRPQDRQFILSSKKLLLSDSGFYLCAWSVKYGRDNTGELFFGEGSRLTVL.

This chain connects TRBV29-1 to TRBJ2-1, with 9 bases identical to TRBD2. From germline, CDR1 is SQVTM and CDR2 ANQGSEA. The CDR3 length is 15 residues. With V trimmed by 4 bases and J by 5 bases, 9 bases remained unmatched. CDR3 amino acids: CSVGWVAGGDNEQFF. The CDR3 region has the DNA TGCAGCGTTGGGTGGGTGGCGGGGGGGGACAATGAGCAGTTCTTC.

The chain has TRBV9 and TRBJ2-3; D perhaps matches TRBD2 (6 bases). The V gene's germline CDR1 is SGDLS and CDR2 YYNGEE. V gave up 4 bases and J gave up 0 bases, with 15 bases separating them. This CDR3 has 16 amino acids. The CDR3 sequence is CASSPPGTLSTDTQYF. CDR3 coding DNA: TGTGCCAGCAGCCCTCCCGGGACTCTTAGCACAGATACGCAGTATTTT.

V usage is TRBV6-5 and J usage is TRBJ2-7; 7 bases align to TRBD2. The CDR3 length is 16 residues. The germline V gene has CDR1 MNHEY and CDR2 SVGAGI. V shed 4 bases, J shed 2 bases, and the junction held 11 bases outside the gene matches. The CDR3 region is CASSSAGRRPTYEQYF. Written as DNA, the CDR3 is TGTGCCAGCAGTTCCGCCGGGAGGAGGCCTACCTACGAGCAGTACTTC.

V and J are TRBV28 and TRBJ2-2, with D perhaps matching TRBD2 (6 bases). CDR1 MDHEN and CDR2 SYDVKM come from the germline V gene. Trimming stripped 2 bases from V and 6 bases from J, with 22 bases between. The CDR3 has 18 amino acids. The CDR3 reads CASSLVGRASGAAGELFF. The CDR3 DNA is TGTGCCAGCAGTTTAGTAGGCCGGGCGTCGGGAGCCGCCGGGGAGCTGTTTTTT.

The chain employs TRBV28 and TRBJ1-1; TRBD1 matches at 8 bases. J lost 4 bases, V lost 7 bases, and 5 bases had no gene match. The CDR3 runs 13 residues. Per the germline V gene, CDR1 is MDHEN and CDR2 is SYDVKM. The CDR3 DNA reads TGTGCCAGCATTCCGACAGGGGTCACTGAAGCTTTCTTT. It specifies CASIPTGVTEAFF.

The chain uses TRBV6-4 and TRBJ1-2; D gene unclear. CDR3 size: 14 residues. Between the trimmed V and J ends, which lost 0 bases and 7 bases, there was a span of 12 bases. Germline values: CDR1 MRHNA, CDR2 SNTAGT. The CDR3 DNA follows: TGTGCCAGCAGTGACTCGGGCAGAGGGTCTGGCTACACCTTC. Residues: CASSDSGRGSGYTF.

The J gene is TRBJ1-2, the V gene TRBV4-3, with TRBD1 matching over 12 bases. CDR3 length equals 18 residues. The V and J ends lost 3 bases and 1 base, in that order; junction bases with no gene match: 9. Germline loops: CDR1 LGHNA, CDR2 YSLEER. The CDR3 loop reads CASSQKPGQGAINYGYTF. The CDR3 bases are TGCGCCAGCAGCCAGAAACCGGGACAGGGGGCCATTAACTATGGCTACACCTTC.

The chain links TRBV11-3 to TRBJ2-1; the D gene is possibly TRBD1 (7 bases). The germline CDR1 and CDR2 sequences are SGHNT and YENEEA. The ends were cut back, 5 bases at V and 4 bases at J, with 15 bases in the middle. The CDR3 sequence is 15 residues long. In nucleotides, the CDR3 is TGTGCCAGCAGCGGAGGAGGGGGCGCGTACAATGAGCAGTTCTTC. Its protein product is CASSGGGGAYNEQFF.

The gene calls are TRBV4-1 and TRBJ2-5, with 7 bases lining up with TRBD1. V was clipped by 2 bases and J by 5 bases; unmatched bases: 5. The CDR3 covers 14 residues. CDR1 is MGHRA, CDR2 YSYEKL, per germline. The CDR3 here is CASSQTGVRETQYF. As DNA, the CDR3 is TGCGCCAGCAGCCAAACAGGGGTCCGTGAGACCCAGTACTTC.

The chain has TRBV4-3 and TRBJ2-3; D might be TRBD2 (7 bases). CDR3 length equals 14 residues. V shed 3 bases and J shed 3 bases, with 10 bases lying between them. Germline-derived CDR1 and CDR2 are LGHNA and YSLEER. The CDR3 DNA reads as TGCGCCAGCAGCCATGGGAGGGGGACAGATACGCAGTATTTT. It is translated as CASSHGRGTDTQYF.

The chain carries TRBV7-9 and TRBJ2-2, with D possibly being TRBD1 (5 bases). The CDR3 runs 15 residues. Trimming cost V 3 bases and J 0 bases, with 8 bases left between them. The germline V gene has CDR1 SEHNR and CDR2 FQNEAQ (reference sequence). The CDR3 bases are TGTGCCAGCAGCTTGAGGACAACGAACACCGGGGAGCTGTTTTTT. Protein sequence: CASSLRTTNTGELFF.

The gene calls are TRBV19 and TRBJ1-5; D perhaps matches TRBD1 (5 bases). Germline lookup yields CDR1 LNHDA and CDR2 SQIVND (reference sequence). With 3 bases removed from V and 3 bases from J, the gap between germline ends came to 9 bases. This CDR3 comprises 14 residues. CDR3: CASSIGGANQPQHF. For the CDR3, the DNA is TGTGCCAGTAGTATCGGGGGAGCCAATCAGCCCCAGCATTTT.